The 23 T cell receptor beta chains given below trace back to one sample, sequenced in a study of cytomegalovirus exposure and HLA in healthy donors. Libraries were prepared by immunoSEQ multiplex PCR; TCRdb keeps only in-frame clonotypes and omits some of them. The table lists a few hundred thousand clones, roughly 90% of them singletons. The sequencing input was PBMCs. These receptors all stem from a woman aged 18-29 years in good health and CMV-seronegative.

The chain carries TRBV7-2 and TRBJ2-1; 10 bases match TRBD2. The CDR3 runs 14 residues. V was clipped by 3 bases and J by 4 bases; unmatched bases: 0. CDR1 and CDR2 from the germline V gene are SGHTA and FQGNSA. CDR3 region: CASSLTSGYNEQFF. Written as DNA, the CDR3 is TGTGCCAGCAGCTTGACTAGCGGGTACAATGAGCAGTTCTTC. The full variable domain, completed using reference TRBV7-2 and TRBJ2-1, is GAGVSQSPSNKVTEKGKDVELRCDPISGHTALYWYRQSLGQGLEFLIYFQGNSAPDKSGLPSDRFSAERTGGSVSTLTIQRTQQEDSAVYLCASSLTSGYNEQFFGPGTRLTVL.

This chain uses TRBV6-5 with TRBJ1-4; no clear D gene. The V gene's germline CDR1 is MNHEY and CDR2 SVGAGI. V was trimmed by 8 bases and J by 4 bases, leaving 17 bases between them. This CDR3 contains 15 residues. In DNA form, the CDR3 reads TGTGCCAGCCGTAAGACTAGACTGATTAATGAAAAACTGTTTTTT. The encoded protein is CASRKTRLINEKLFF.

This sequence joins TRBV28 and TRBJ1-1; TRBD1 matches at 7 bases. CDR3 length: 15 amino acids. The V segment lost 5 bases and the J segment 6 bases; nucleotides outside the gene matches: 12. Germline V gene data show CDR1 as MDHEN and CDR2 as SYDVKM. DNA for the CDR3: TGTGCCAGCAGTCCACGGGACAGCCGACCGTCTGAAGCTTTCTTT. Encoded protein: CASSPRDSRPSEAFF.

This sequence joins TRBV27 and TRBJ2-5, with 9 bases identical to TRBD1. Germline values: CDR1 MNHEY, CDR2 SMNVEV (reference sequence). With V trimmed by 0 bases and J by 2 bases, 4 bases remained unmatched. This CDR3 has 16 residues. The CDR3 DNA reads as TGTGCCAGCAGTTTATCTGACAGGGGGGATCAAGAGACCCAGTACTTC. Its translation is CASSLSDRGDQETQYF.

The V call is TRBV12-5, the J call TRBJ2-7; unclear D gene. The V end was cut by 0 bases, the J end by 9 bases, with 12 bases between. This CDR3 has 13 residues. Germline assignment: CDR1 LGHNT and CDR2 FRNRAP. This chain's CDR3 is CASGLVEASWQYF. The CDR3 DNA sequence: TGTGCTAGTGGTTTGGTAGAGGCGAGTTGGCAGTACTTC.

The V gene is TRBV2, the J gene TRBJ1-4; perhaps TRBD1 as D (6 bases). Germline lookup yields CDR1 SNHLY and CDR2 FYNNEI. The CDR3 has 15 amino acids. V lost 7 bases, J lost 3 bases, and 15 bases lay in between. The CDR3 here is CASTEQGSSNEKLFF. CDR3 nucleotide sequence: TGTGCCAGCACGGAACAGGGCTCCTCTAATGAAAAACTGTTTTTT.

The chain employs TRBV6-6 and TRBJ1-1, with D maybe TRBD1 (6 bases). CDR1 is MNHNY and CDR2 is SVGAGI in the germline V gene (reference sequence). V was clipped by 6 bases and J by 6 bases, with 11 bases between them. This CDR3 contains 12 residues. CDR3 sequence (DNA): TGTGCCAGCAGACAGGGTGGCGCTGAAGCTTTCTTT. Its translation is CASRQGGAEAFF.

This sequence joins TRBV2 and TRBJ1-1, with unresolved D. V lost 3 bases to trimming and J lost 4 bases, with 12 bases between them. Per the germline V gene, CDR1 is SNHLY and CDR2 is FYNNEI. This CDR3 contains 14 residues. CDR3 in DNA: TGTGCCAGCAGTGACTCGAATCCGGGCACTGAAGCTTTCTTT. As protein: CASSDSNPGTEAFF.

The J gene is TRBJ2-7, the V gene TRBV2, with no clear D. CDR3 length: 13 amino acids. V was pared by 4 bases and J by 2 bases, with 9 bases between. Germline CDR1 SNHLY, CDR2 FYNNEI. The CDR3 reads CASSVPRAYEQYF. The DNA of the CDR3 is TGTGCCAGCAGTGTGCCGAGAGCCTACGAGCAGTACTTC.

The rearrangement uses TRBV9 and TRBJ2-7; 7 bases fit TRBD1. The trim removed 2 bases at V and 3 bases at J, leaving 5 bases unmatched. The germline CDR1 and CDR2 sequences are SGDLS and YYNGEE. The CDR3 is 14 residues long. This chain's CDR3 is CASSVDGQDYEQYF. In DNA, the CDR3 is TGTGCCAGCAGCGTGGACGGACAGGACTACGAGCAGTACTTC.

The rearrangement links TRBV2 to TRBJ2-1; 8 bases match TRBD2. J lost 7 bases, V lost 6 bases, and 8 bases had no gene match. CDR1 is SNHLY, CDR2 FYNNEI, per germline. The CDR3 runs to 14 residues. CDR3 loop: CASRSGTSWNEQFF. In nucleotides, the CDR3 is TGTGCCAGCAGAAGTGGGACTAGTTGGAATGAGCAGTTCTTC.

This clone was seen once. The chain uses TRBV4-2 and TRBJ2-7; 10 positions match TRBD2. The CDR3 extends over 20 amino acids. In germline, CDR1 is LGHNA, CDR2 YNFKEQ. The V and J ends lost 0 bases and 0 bases, in that order; junction bases with no gene match: 14. CDR3 DNA sequence: TGTGCCAGCAGCCAAGAACTCAGGTCCCCGGGACTAGCGTTCTCCTACGAGCAGTACTTC. This sequence encodes CASSQELRSPGLAFSYEQYF.

V and J are TRBV6-5 and TRBJ2-5; D unresolved. The CDR3 runs 13 residues. Germline V gives CDR1 MNHEY, CDR2 SVGAGI. Trimming took 6 bases from V and 5 from J, leaving 13 bases between them. This CDR3 is CASSSVRLETQYF. The CDR3 DNA reads TGTGCCAGCAGCTCGGTCCGGTTGGAGACCCAGTACTTC.

The gene calls are TRBV7-2 and TRBJ2-7, with 12 bases lining up with TRBD2. J was trimmed by 2 bases and V by 5 bases; bases with no gene match: 10. Germline V gives CDR1 SGHTA, CDR2 FQGNSA. This CDR3 has 17 amino acids. The DNA for the CDR3 is TGTGCCAGCAGCCCGAAGAGCCTAGCGGGAGGGCCCTACGAGCAGTACTTC. Amino acid sequence: CASSPKSLAGGPYEQYF.

The CDR3 DNA is TGTGCCAGCAGCCTAGCGGGAGGGGCCTTCGGCACAGATACGCAGTATTTT. It yields the protein CASSLAGGAFGTDTQYF. The rearrangement uses TRBV5-4 and TRBJ2-3; 12 positions agree with TRBD2. This CDR3 is 17 amino acids long. The J segment lost 1 base and the V segment lost 4 bases, leaving 7 bases of the junction unmatched. Germline V lookup: CDR1 SGHNT, CDR2 YYREEE (reference sequence).

The chain is built from TRBV6-5 and TRBJ2-1; 12 nucleotides match TRBD2. Losses at the gene ends were 5 bases for V and 8 bases for J; bases not matched to a gene: 7. This CDR3 contains 15 residues. Germline V gene lookup returns CDR1 MNHEY and CDR2 SVGAGI. CDR3 sequence: CASSTTSGSSDEQFF. CDR3 nucleotide sequence: TGTGCCAGCAGTACGACTAGCGGGAGTTCGGATGAGCAGTTCTTC.

The J gene is TRBJ2-7, the V gene TRBV4-1; D possibly corresponds to TRBD1 (5 bases). Trimming stripped 1 base from V and 3 bases from J, with 13 bases between. The CDR3 has 15 amino acids. The V gene's germline CDR1 is MGHRA and CDR2 YSYEKL. The CDR3 is CASSQVGLPNYEQYF. For the CDR3, the DNA is TGCGCCAGCAGCCAAGTGGGGCTTCCCAACTACGAGCAGTACTTC.

This chain links TRBV13 with TRBJ2-1, with 9 bases matching TRBD2. The germline V gene encodes CDR1 PRHDT and CDR2 FYEKMQ (reference sequence). This CDR3 contains 17 residues. The ends lost 1 base at V and 7 bases at J; junction bases unmatched: 11. The CDR3 region has the DNA TGTGCCAGCAGCTTAGAGGGTAGCGGGAGTGAGTGGAATGAGCAGTTCTTC. Protein sequence: CASSLEGSGSEWNEQFF. Together with reference TRBV13 and TRBJ2-1, the CDR3 gives the full variable domain: AAGVIQSPRHLIKEKRETATLKCYPIPRHDTVYWYQQGPGQDPQFLISFYEKMQSDKGSIPDRFSAQQFSDYHSELNMSSLELGDSALYFCASSLEGSGSEWNEQFFGPGTRLTVL.

In the case of this clone: The same CDR3 can be traced to other DNA sequences in this sample. The V gene is TRBV28, the J gene TRBJ2-7, with 8 bases identical to TRBD1. CDR1 MDHEN and CDR2 SYDVKM come from the germline V gene. With 5 bases clipped from V and 5 bases from J, the junction kept 2 bases outside the gene matches. The CDR3 totals 12 residues. The CDR3 reads CASSPDRDEQYF. The CDR3 DNA follows: TGTGCCAGCAGTCCGGACAGGGACGAGCAGTACTTC.

The chain uses TRBV7-9 and TRBJ1-1; D uncertain. Germline values: CDR1 SEHNR, CDR2 FQNEAQ (reference sequence). The ends were cut back, 1 base at V and 6 bases at J, with 3 bases in the middle. The CDR3 spans 11 residues. CDR3 residues: CASSLVAEAFF. Written as DNA, the CDR3 is TGTGCCAGCAGCTTAGTAGCTGAAGCTTTCTTT.

This clone was recorded once. The chain has TRBV11-3 and TRBJ2-7, with a possible D match to TRBD1 (5 bases). V lost 8 bases to trimming and J lost 2 bases, with 13 bases between them. In germline, CDR1 is SGHNT, CDR2 YENEEA. The CDR3 covers 13 residues. CDR3 DNA: TGTGCCAGCGGCAGGGCACATACCTACGAGCAGTACTTC. It encodes CASGRAHTYEQYF.

The J gene is TRBJ2-6, the V gene TRBV27, with 8 bases fitting TRBD1. V was clipped by 5 bases and J by 2 bases; unmatched bases: 14. Per germline, CDR1 MNHEY and CDR2 SMNVEV (reference sequence). This CDR3 comprises 19 residues. The CDR3 loop reads CASSNRDRTRKTGANVLTF. The DNA of the CDR3 is TGTGCCAGCAGTAACCGGGACAGGACCAGAAAGACTGGGGCCAACGTCCTGACTTTC.

The chain joins TRBV15 to TRBJ2-1; 8 nucleotides align to TRBD2. Trimming removed 4 bases from V and 6 bases from J; junction bases left unmatched: 11. Germline CDR1 and CDR2: LNHNV and YYDKDF (reference sequence). CDR3 length: 16 residues. The CDR3 DNA reads TGTGCCACCAGCACTTCCCCGGGACTAGTCGGCAATGAGCAGTTCTTC. It encodes CATSTSPGLVGNEQFF.